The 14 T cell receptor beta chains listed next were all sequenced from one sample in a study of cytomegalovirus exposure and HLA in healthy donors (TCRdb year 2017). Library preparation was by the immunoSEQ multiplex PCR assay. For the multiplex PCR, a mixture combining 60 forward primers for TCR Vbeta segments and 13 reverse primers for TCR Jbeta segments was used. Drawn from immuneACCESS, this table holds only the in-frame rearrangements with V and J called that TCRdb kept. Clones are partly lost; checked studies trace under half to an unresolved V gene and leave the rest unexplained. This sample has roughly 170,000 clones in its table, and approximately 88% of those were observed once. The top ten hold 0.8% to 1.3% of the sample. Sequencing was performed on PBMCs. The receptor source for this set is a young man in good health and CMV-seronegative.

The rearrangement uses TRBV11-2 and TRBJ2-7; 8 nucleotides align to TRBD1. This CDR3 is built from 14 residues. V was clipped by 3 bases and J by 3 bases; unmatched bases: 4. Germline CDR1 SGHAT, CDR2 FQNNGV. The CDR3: CASSFGTGYYEQYF. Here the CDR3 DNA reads TGTGCCAGCAGCTTTGGGACAGGTTACTACGAGCAGTACTTC.

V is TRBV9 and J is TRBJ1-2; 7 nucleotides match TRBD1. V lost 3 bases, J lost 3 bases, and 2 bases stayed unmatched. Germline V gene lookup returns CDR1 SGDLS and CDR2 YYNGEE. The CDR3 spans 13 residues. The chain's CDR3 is CASSAGGDYGYTF. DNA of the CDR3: TGTGCCAGCAGCGCAGGGGGTGACTATGGCTACACCTTC.

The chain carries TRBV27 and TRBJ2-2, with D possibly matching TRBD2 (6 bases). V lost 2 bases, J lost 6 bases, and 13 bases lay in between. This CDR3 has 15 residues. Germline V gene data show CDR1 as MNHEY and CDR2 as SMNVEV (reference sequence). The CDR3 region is CASSLIAAGAGELFF. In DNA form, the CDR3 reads TGTGCCAGCAGTTTAATAGCGGCTGGGGCCGGGGAGCTGTTTTTT.

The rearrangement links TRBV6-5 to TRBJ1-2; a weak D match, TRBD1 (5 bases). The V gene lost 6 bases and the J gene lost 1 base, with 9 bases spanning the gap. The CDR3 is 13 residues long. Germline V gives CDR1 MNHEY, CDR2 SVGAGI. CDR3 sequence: CASRPDSNYGYTF. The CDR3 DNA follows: TGTGCCAGCAGACCCGACAGTAACTATGGCTACACCTTC.

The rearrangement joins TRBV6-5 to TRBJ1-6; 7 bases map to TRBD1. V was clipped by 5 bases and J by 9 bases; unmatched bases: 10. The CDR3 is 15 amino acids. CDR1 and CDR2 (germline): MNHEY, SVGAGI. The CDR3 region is CASSQMTGKFSPLHF. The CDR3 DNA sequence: TGTGCCAGCAGTCAGATGACAGGGAAATTTTCACCCCTCCACTTT.

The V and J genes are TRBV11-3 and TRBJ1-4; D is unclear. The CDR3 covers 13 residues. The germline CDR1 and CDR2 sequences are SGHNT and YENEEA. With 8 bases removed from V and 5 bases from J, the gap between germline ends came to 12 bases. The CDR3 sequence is CASSEGGNEKLFF. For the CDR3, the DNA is TGTGCCAGCTCCGAGGGTGGAAATGAAAAACTGTTTTTT.

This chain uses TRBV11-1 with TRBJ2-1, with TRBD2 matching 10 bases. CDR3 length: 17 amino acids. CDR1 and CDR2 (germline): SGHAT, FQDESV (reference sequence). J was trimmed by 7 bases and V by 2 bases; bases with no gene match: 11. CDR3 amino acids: CASSLSSSGGVDNEQFF. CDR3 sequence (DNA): TGTGCCAGCAGCTTATCGTCTAGCGGGGGCGTTGATAATGAGCAGTTCTTC.

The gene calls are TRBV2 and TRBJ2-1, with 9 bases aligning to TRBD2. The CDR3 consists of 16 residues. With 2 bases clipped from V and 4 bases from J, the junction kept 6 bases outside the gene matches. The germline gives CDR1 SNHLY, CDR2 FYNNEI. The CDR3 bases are TGTGCCAGCAGTGAAACAGAAGCGGGGGGTTACAATGAGCAGTTCTTC. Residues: CASSETEAGGYNEQFF. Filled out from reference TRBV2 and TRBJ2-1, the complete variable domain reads EPEVTQTPSHQVTQMGQEVILRCVPISNHLYFYWYRQILGQKVEFLVSFYNNEISEKSEIFDDQFSVERPDGSNFTLKIRSTKLEDSAMYFCASSETEAGGYNEQFFGPGTRLTVL.

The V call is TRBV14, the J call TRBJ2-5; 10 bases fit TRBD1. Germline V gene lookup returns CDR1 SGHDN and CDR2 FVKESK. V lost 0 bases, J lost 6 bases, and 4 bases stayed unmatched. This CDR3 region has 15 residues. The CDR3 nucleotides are TGTGCCAGCAGCCAAGAGACAGGGGGCGCAAAGACCCAGTACTTC. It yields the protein CASSQETGGAKTQYF.

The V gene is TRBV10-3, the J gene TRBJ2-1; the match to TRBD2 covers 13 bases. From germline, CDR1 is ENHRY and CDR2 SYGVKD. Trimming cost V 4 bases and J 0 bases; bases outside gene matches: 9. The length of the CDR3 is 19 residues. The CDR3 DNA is TGTGCCATCAGTGTTAGGACTAGCGGGGGCCGTAGCTCCTACAATGAGCAGTTCTTC. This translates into CAISVRTSGGRSSYNEQFF.

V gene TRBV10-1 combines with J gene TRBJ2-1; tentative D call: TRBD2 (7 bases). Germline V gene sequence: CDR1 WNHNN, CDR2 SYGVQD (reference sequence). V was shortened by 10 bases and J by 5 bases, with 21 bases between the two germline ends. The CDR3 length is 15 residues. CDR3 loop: CATSRGAGRHNEQFF. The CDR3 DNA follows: TGCGCCACCTCCCGGGGGGCCGGCCGGCACAATGAGCAGTTCTTC.

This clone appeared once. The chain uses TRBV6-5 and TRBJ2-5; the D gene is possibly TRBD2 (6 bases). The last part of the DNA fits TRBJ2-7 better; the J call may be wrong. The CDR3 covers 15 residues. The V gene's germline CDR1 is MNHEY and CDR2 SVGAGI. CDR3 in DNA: TGTGCCAGCAGGGGATTAGCGGAAGGACCCTACGAGCAGTACTTC. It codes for CASRGLAEGPYEQYF.

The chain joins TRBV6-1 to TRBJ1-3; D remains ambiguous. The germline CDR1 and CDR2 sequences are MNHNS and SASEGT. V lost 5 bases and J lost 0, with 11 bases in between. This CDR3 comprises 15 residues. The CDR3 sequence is CASSPGRYSGNTIYF. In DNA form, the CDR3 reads TGTGCCAGCAGTCCCGGTCGGTACTCTGGAAACACCATATATTTT.

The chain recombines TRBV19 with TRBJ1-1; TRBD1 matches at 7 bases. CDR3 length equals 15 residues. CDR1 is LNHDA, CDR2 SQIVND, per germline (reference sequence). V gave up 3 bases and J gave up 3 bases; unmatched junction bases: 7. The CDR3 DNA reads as TGTGCCAGTAGTATTGGACAGGAGAGGGACACTGAAGCTTTCTTT. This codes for CASSIGQERDTEAFF.